These 26 T cell receptor beta chains share one sample of origin, sequenced in a study of cytomegalovirus exposure and HLA in healthy donors. Both 60 Vbeta primers and 13 Jbeta primers went into the PCR. The method was immunoSEQ multiplex PCR; TCRdb's version includes in-frame clones alone and lacks a portion of them. This sample yields 150,000 to 200,000 clones, of which more than 75% are seen a single time; about 1.4% belongs to the top ten. Material: PBMCs. The receptor source for this set is a woman in her forties or fifties in good health and CMV-seronegative.

This chain uses TRBV5-4 with TRBJ2-6; no firm D call. Germline assignment: CDR1 SGHNT and CDR2 YYREEE (reference sequence). V lost 9 bases and J 0 bases, leaving 10 bases between the germline ends. The CDR3 runs 14 residues. The CDR3 region has the DNA TGTGCCACCTTTACTCCCTCTGGGGCCAACGTCCTGACTTTC. This gives the protein CATFTPSGANVLTF.

The gene calls are TRBV7-6 and TRBJ2-7; possible D gene TRBD1, 5 bases. The CDR3 length is 14 residues. Trimming took 2 bases from V and 0 from J, leaving 8 bases between them. Germline values: CDR1 SGHVS, CDR2 FNYEAQ. CDR3 sequence reads: CASSLLTGSYEQYF. The CDR3 coding sequence is TGTGCCAGCAGCTTACTAACAGGCTCCTACGAGCAGTACTTC.

This clone was recorded once. This rearrangement joins TRBV7-2 to TRBJ2-3; TRBD2 might be the D (7 bases). V dropped 1 base and J dropped 4 bases, with 12 bases sitting between them. The length of the CDR3 is 15 residues. Germline lookup yields CDR1 SGHTA and CDR2 FQGNSA. The CDR3 DNA reads as TGTGCCAGCAGCTTAGGGTGGGGGGGCCCAGATACGCAGTATTTT. This translates into CASSLGWGGPDTQYF.

V usage is TRBV27 and J usage is TRBJ1-3; 9 nucleotides line up with TRBD1. The V gene's germline CDR1 is MNHEY and CDR2 SMNVEV (reference sequence). This CDR3 is 15 amino acids long. Trimming took 6 bases from V and 2 from J; bases not matched to a gene: 5. The CDR3 spells CASSLDRGPGNTIYF. CDR3 DNA: TGTGCCAGCAGCTTGGACAGGGGCCCTGGAAACACCATATATTTT.

This clone has a handful of counts. This chain links TRBV5-1 with TRBJ2-7; D gene unclear. This CDR3 contains 17 residues. The V end was cut by 2 bases, the J end by 2 bases, with 20 bases between. CDR1 SGHRS and CDR2 YFSETQ come from the germline V gene. The CDR3 DNA reads TGCGCCAGCAGCTTTCCAATTCGACTCCTACACCCCTACGAGCAGTACTTC. It encodes CASSFPIRLLHPYEQYF.

In its sample, this clone was seen once. The chain combines TRBV21-1 with TRBJ1-4; TRBD1 is the table's D call and was not checked against the DNA. TRBV21-1 is a listed pseudogene. The CDR3 sequence is 19 residues long. CDR3 sequence (DNA): TGTGCCAGCAGCAAAGTGAGTCGGGACAGGGTAGGGTCTAATGAAAAACTGTTTTTT. Its protein is CASSKVSRDRVGSNEKLFF.

CDR3 nucleotide sequence: TGTGCCAGCAGTCCCGGGACACTCTCCTACGAGCAGTACTTC. It yields the protein CASSPGTLSYEQYF. The rearrangement joins TRBV11-3 to TRBJ2-7; possibly TRBD1 for D (6 bases). The CDR3 has 14 residues. The V end lost 6 bases, the J end lost 0 bases, and 12 bases lay between the germline ends. Germline V gene sequence: CDR1 SGHNT, CDR2 YENEEA.

The genes are TRBV9 and TRBJ2-7; 7 nucleotides agree with TRBD1. The ends lost 4 bases at V and 2 bases at J; junction bases unmatched: 6. Germline V gene data show CDR1 as SGDLS and CDR2 as YYNGEE. CDR3 length: 14 amino acids. The CDR3: CASSQTDRPYEQYF. In nucleotides, the CDR3 is TGTGCCAGCAGCCAAACGGACAGGCCCTACGAGCAGTACTTC.

This rearrangement joins TRBV5-4 to TRBJ2-2; 7 bases fit TRBD2. CDR3 length: 14 amino acids. Trimming took 1 base from V and 7 from J; bases not matched to a gene: 4. CDR1 is SGHNT, CDR2 YYREEE, per germline (reference sequence). CDR3 nucleotide sequence: TGTGCCAGCAGCTTGCCCGGGGAGGGCGGGGAGCTGTTTTTT. Encoded protein: CASSLPGEGGELFF.

The chain couples TRBV6-5 to TRBJ2-5, with D perhaps TRBD1 (5 bases). The CDR3 is made up of 14 amino acids. V dropped 4 bases and J dropped 2 bases, with 11 bases sitting between them. Germline V gene sequence: CDR1 MNHEY, CDR2 SVGAGI. CDR3: CASSFQGLQETQYF. The DNA for the CDR3 is TGTGCCAGCAGTTTCCAGGGTCTACAAGAGACCCAGTACTTC.

The chain employs TRBV5-1 and TRBJ2-3; TRBD2 agrees at 9 bases. Germline V CDR1 and CDR2: SGHRS, YFSETQ. V lost 6 bases and J lost 2; bases outside the gene matches: 10. CDR3 length equals 16 residues. CDR3 DNA sequence: TGCGCCAGCACTTACGGCGGGAGGGCCGTCACAGATACGCAGTATTTT. It encodes CASTYGGRAVTDTQYF.

The rearrangement links TRBV4-3 to TRBJ2-7, with 7 bases aligning to TRBD1. Germline V gene data show CDR1 as LGHNA and CDR2 as YSLEER. V lost 1 base and J lost 3; bases outside the gene matches: 12. The CDR3 extends over 17 amino acids. CDR3 in DNA: TGCGCCAGCAGCCAAGGGGCCAGGGCAGGGGGTCGCTACGAGCAGTACTTC. It yields the protein CASSQGARAGGRYEQYF.

The genes are TRBV7-2 and TRBJ2-1, with 16 bases fitting TRBD2. Trimming at V came to 4 bases and at J to 15 bases, leaving 12 bases not matched to a gene. The germline gives CDR1 SGHTA, CDR2 FQGNSA. CDR3 length: 16 residues. CDR3 nucleotide sequence: TGTGCCAGCAGCTCACAGGCCGGGACTAGCGGGGGGGTGTCGTTCTTC. It yields the protein CASSSQAGTSGGVSFF.

The chain uses TRBV4-1 and TRBJ1-1; D possibly corresponds to TRBD1 (6 bases). This CDR3 has 16 amino acids. V gave up 1 base and J gave up 5 bases, with 17 bases separating them. CDR1 is MGHRA, CDR2 YSYEKL, per germline. Here the CDR3 reads CASSQGEARGGTEAFF. DNA of the CDR3: TGCGCCAGCAGCCAAGGTGAGGCCAGGGGAGGGACTGAAGCTTTCTTT.

The table lists this clone with a count of one. V is TRBV7-2 and J is TRBJ2-1; a possible D gene is TRBD2 (5 bases). V dropped 8 bases and J dropped 5 bases, with 13 bases sitting between them. Germline-derived CDR1 and CDR2 are SGHTA and FQGNSA. CDR3 length equals 13 residues. Here the CDR3 DNA reads TGTGCCAGCTCCCACGGGGTGAACAATGAGCAGTTCTTC. This translates into CASSHGVNNEQFF.

The sample holds a few counts of this clone. V usage is TRBV9 and J usage is TRBJ1-1, with TRBD1 matching 9 bases. CDR3 size: 13 residues. With 3 bases clipped from V and 5 bases from J, the junction kept 2 bases outside the gene matches. Germline lookup yields CDR1 SGDLS and CDR2 YYNGEE. CDR3 in DNA: TGTGCCAGCAGCGGACAGGGGGAGACTGAAGCTTTCTTT. This gives the protein CASSGQGETEAFF. Together with reference TRBV9 and TRBJ1-1, the CDR3 gives the full variable domain: DSGVTQTPKHLITATGQRVTLRCSPRSGDLSVYWYQQSLDQGLQFLIQYYNGEERAKGNILERFSAQQFPDLHSELNLSSLELGDSALYFCASSGQGETEAFFGQGTRLTVV.

The V and J genes are TRBV9 and TRBJ2-2, with 7 nucleotides matching TRBD1. This CDR3 comprises 17 residues. V shed 0 bases, J shed 0 bases, and the junction held 5 bases outside the gene matches. CDR1 is SGDLS, CDR2 YYNGEE, per germline. In nucleotides, the CDR3 is TGTGCCAGCAGCGTAGAGGTGCAGGGGGCGAACACCGGGGAGCTGTTTTTT. Translated, it gives CASSVEVQGANTGELFF. Based on the CDR3 plus reference TRBV9 and TRBJ2-2, the full variable domain is DSGVTQTPKHLITATGQRVTLRCSPRSGDLSVYWYQQSLDQGLQFLIQYYNGEERAKGNILERFSAQQFPDLHSELNLSSLELGDSALYFCASSVEVQGANTGELFFGEGSRLTVL.

The CDR3 DNA sequence: TGCGCCAGCAGCTTGGTAGGGGCGCGGAACACTGAAGCTTTCTTT. Its translation: CASSLVGARNTEAFF. The J gene is TRBJ1-1, the V gene TRBV5-1; the D gene is possibly TRBD1 (5 bases). Trimming removed 0 bases from V and 1 base from J, with 10 bases in between. CDR3 length equals 15 residues. Germline loops: CDR1 SGHRS, CDR2 YFSETQ.

The chain employs TRBV11-2 and TRBJ2-7, with 8 bases that match TRBD1. This CDR3 is 15 amino acids long. The germline V gene encodes CDR1 SGHAT and CDR2 FQNNGV. Trimming cost V 5 bases and J 2 bases; bases outside gene matches: 8. The CDR3 nucleotides read TGTGCCAGCAGCGGTTGGACAGGGCCTGCCTACGAGCAGTACTTC. This codes for CASSGWTGPAYEQYF.

The chain combines TRBV7-6 with TRBJ1-2; no reliable D call. Per germline, CDR1 SGHVS and CDR2 FNYEAQ. V was clipped by 5 bases and J by 4 bases, with 14 bases between them. The CDR3 has 14 residues. As DNA, the CDR3 is TGTGCCAGCAGCCCCGATGCGGGCGGCTATGGCTACACCTTC. Translated: CASSPDAGGYGYTF.

The chain links TRBV6-1 to TRBJ2-7; weak D call: TRBD1 (6 bases). Germline CDR1 is MNHNS and CDR2 is SASEGT. V was cut by 6 bases and J by 6 bases, with 18 bases left in between. The CDR3 sequence is 14 residues long. CDR3 in amino acids: CASRATGIVGEQYF. The CDR3 bases are TGTGCCAGCAGGGCTACAGGGATAGTTGGCGAGCAGTACTTC.

The chain employs TRBV2 and TRBJ2-1, with 12 bases that match TRBD2. Germline CDR1 and CDR2: SNHLY and FYNNEI. Losses at the gene ends were 8 bases for V and 9 bases for J; bases not matched to a gene: 5. The CDR3 loop spans 13 amino acids. The CDR3 bases are TGTGCCAGCTGCCTAGCGGGAGGGTCTGAGCAGTTCTTC. Its translation: CASCLAGGSEQFF. Filled out from reference TRBV2 and TRBJ2-1, the complete variable domain reads EPEVTQTPSHQVTQMGQEVILRCVPISNHLYFYWYRQILGQKVEFLVSFYNNEISEKSEIFDDQFSVERPDGSNFTLKIRSTKLEDSAMYFCASCLAGGSEQFFGPGTRLTVL.

The chain carries TRBV18 and TRBJ2-2; TRBD2 matches 11 bases. The CDR3 totals 17 residues. Germline CDR1 reads KGHSH; CDR2 reads LQKENI. Trimming removed 6 bases from V and 0 bases from J; junction bases left unmatched: 6. CDR3 sequence reads: CASSKTSGAPNTGELFF. Here the CDR3 DNA reads TGTGCCAGCTCGAAGACTAGCGGGGCCCCGAACACCGGGGAGCTGTTTTTT.

The chain links TRBV6-5 to TRBJ1-1; no firm D call. CDR3 length: 15 amino acids. Germline V gives CDR1 MNHEY, CDR2 SVGAGI. Trimming cost V 0 bases and J 7 bases, with 15 bases left between them. The DNA of the CDR3 is TGTGCCAGCAGTTACTCCGCCAACGGAAGAGGTGAAGCTTTCTTT. Encoded protein: CASSYSANGRGEAFF.

The chain combines TRBV5-4 with TRBJ2-7; 10 nucleotides agree with TRBD1. The CDR3 spans 16 residues. With V trimmed by 4 bases and J by 3 bases, 10 bases remained unmatched. Germline values: CDR1 SGHNT, CDR2 YYREEE (reference sequence). CDR3 coding DNA: TGTGCCAGCAGCCATACTGGGACAGGGGCTTTCTACGAGCAGTACTTC. Amino acids: CASSHTGTGAFYEQYF.

This clone appeared once. The chain's CDR3 is CASSLAYETQYF. In DNA form, the CDR3 reads TGCGCCAGCAGCTTGGCCTATGAGACCCAGTACTTC. The V call is TRBV5-1, the J call TRBJ2-5; D gene uncertain. The germline CDR1 and CDR2 sequences are SGHRS and YFSETQ. CDR3 size: 12 residues. V was shortened by 0 bases and J by 5 bases, with 5 bases between the two germline ends.